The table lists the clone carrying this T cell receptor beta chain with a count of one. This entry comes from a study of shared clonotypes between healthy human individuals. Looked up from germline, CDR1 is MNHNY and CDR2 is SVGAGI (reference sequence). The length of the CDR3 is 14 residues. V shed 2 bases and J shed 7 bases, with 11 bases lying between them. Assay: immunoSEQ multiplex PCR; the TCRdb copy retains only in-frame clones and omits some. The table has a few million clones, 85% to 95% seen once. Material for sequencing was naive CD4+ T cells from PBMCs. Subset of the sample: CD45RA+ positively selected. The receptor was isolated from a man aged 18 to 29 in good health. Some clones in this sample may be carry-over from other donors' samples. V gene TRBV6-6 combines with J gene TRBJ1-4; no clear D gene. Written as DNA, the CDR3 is TGTGCCAGCAGTTACAAAGGGCATAGTGAAAAACTGTTTTTT. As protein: CASSYKGHSEKLFF.